The next 27 T cell receptor beta chains were all read from a single sample in a study of spatial heterogeneity in lung cancer. Each CDR3 protein is one row after TCRdb ran MiXCR on the 5' RACE reads. The sample contains approximately 13,000 distinct CDR3 sequences, around 15% of which appear only once. The sample's time point: sample taken at primary tumor resection. Unsorted whole RNA from tumor, nontumor lung or frozen PBMC underwent sequencing. The material was PBMCs, obtained at surgery. These receptors all stem from a male donor with early-stage non-small cell lung cancer.

The gene calls are TRBV7-2 and TRBJ2-4; no clear D gene. Trimming shortened V by 5 bases and J by 2 bases, and 13 bases separated the two germline ends. This CDR3 region has 15 residues. Germline V gene data show CDR1 as SGHTA and CDR2 as FQGNSA. CDR3 residues: CASSPPRSSKNIQYF. CDR3 DNA sequence: TGTGCCAGCAGCCCCCCTAGGTCATCCAAAAACATTCAGTACTTC.

This clonotype was observed a few times. The CDR3 sequence is CASSPLRGRGANVLTF. CDR3 nucleotides: TGTGCCAGCAGCCCCTTAAGGGGGCGTGGGGCCAACGTCCTGACTTTC. The chain combines TRBV28 with TRBJ2-6; 7 positions agree with TRBD1. The germline V gene encodes CDR1 MDHEN and CDR2 SYDVKM. The junction had 8 bases not matched to a gene; V was cut back by 6 bases and J by 3 bases. The CDR3 has 16 amino acids.

This clonotype has more than one count but fewer than ten. The chain joins TRBV20-1 to TRBJ1-5; 12 nucleotides agree with TRBD1. The CDR3 has 14 residues. V lost 6 bases to trimming and J lost 11 bases; unmatched junction nucleotides: 11. In germline, CDR1 is DFQATT, CDR2 SNEGSKA (reference sequence). CDR3: CSAEGQGARKSQHF. The CDR3 DNA reads as TGCAGTGCAGAGGGACAGGGGGCTCGTAAGTCCCAGCATTTT.

Many counts were recorded for this clonotype. The rearrangement joins TRBV5-4 to TRBJ2-3, with 9 bases identical to TRBD1. Looked up from germline, CDR1 is SGHNT and CDR2 is YYREEE (reference sequence). The CDR3 loop spans 16 amino acids. J gave up 4 bases and V 5 bases, and 11 bases lay outside the gene matches. The CDR3 reads CASSWTQGASPDTQYF. CDR3 bases: TGTGCCAGCAGTTGGACACAGGGGGCGTCTCCAGATACGCAGTATTTT.

This chain links TRBV11-3 with TRBJ2-3; the D is unclear. In germline, CDR1 is SGHNT, CDR2 YENEEA. The CDR3 totals 11 residues. V dropped 7 bases and J dropped 2 bases, with 4 bases sitting between them. The CDR3 DNA reads TGTGCCAGCACCTACACAGATACGCAGTATTTT. This encodes CASTYTDTQYF.

This clonotype was found a few times. The chain employs TRBV7-2 and TRBJ2-2; 10 bases line up with TRBD1. CDR3 size: 16 residues. The trim removed 5 bases at V and 4 bases at J, leaving 7 bases unmatched. Looked up from germline, CDR1 is SGHTA and CDR2 is FQGNSA. This chain's CDR3 is CASSPRTGGTTGELFF. The CDR3 DNA is TGTGCCAGCAGCCCCCGGACAGGGGGGACCACCGGGGAGCTGTTTTTT.

This clonotype was counted many times. The chain carries TRBV6-2 or TRBV6-3 and TRBJ1-1, with D unclear. The V gene lost 2 bases and the J gene lost 5 bases, with 6 bases spanning the gap. Germline lookup yields CDR1 MNHEY and CDR2 SVGEGT. The CDR3 consists of 12 residues. CDR3: CASSYGRTEAFF. CDR3 sequence (DNA): TGTGCCAGCAGTTACGGGAGGACTGAAGCTTTCTTT.

This clonotype has just a few counts. The CDR3 nucleotides read TGCAGTGCCCCGAGGGCTAGTGGTTCAGATACGCAGTATTTT. Protein: CSAPRASGSDTQYF. V usage is TRBV20-1 and J usage is TRBJ2-3; TRBD2 is a possible D gene (5 bases). The CDR3 extends over 14 amino acids. The germline CDR1 and CDR2 sequences are DFQATT and SNEGSKA (reference sequence). V was cut by 6 bases and J by 4 bases, with 17 bases left in between.

The rearrangement links TRBV20-1 to TRBJ1-5, with D possibly matching TRBD1 (5 bases). Germline V CDR1 and CDR2: DFQATT, SNEGSKA (reference sequence). The CDR3 runs 14 residues. The germline V and J ends were trimmed by 5 bases and 3 bases, with 14 bases remaining between them. CDR3 sequence: CSASPRGVNQPQHF. CDR3 sequence (DNA): TGCAGTGCTTCTCCAAGGGGTGTCAATCAGCCCCAGCATTTT.

This clonotype was observed a few times. The chain combines TRBV3-1 with TRBJ1-3; no definite D call. Germline V gene lookup returns CDR1 LGHDT and CDR2 YNNKEL (reference sequence). The CDR3 is 14 amino acids. The V end lost 1 base, the J end lost 0 bases, and 4 bases lay between the germline ends. CDR3 in amino acids: CASSQVVSGNTIYF. The CDR3 DNA follows: TGTGCCAGCAGCCAAGTCGTCTCTGGAAACACCATATATTTT.

The chain uses TRBV6-2 or TRBV6-3 and TRBJ2-5; D uncertain. The CDR3 runs 12 residues. The V end was cut by 2 bases, the J end by 4 bases, with 5 bases between. The germline V gene has CDR1 MNHEY and CDR2 SVGEGT. The CDR3 region is CASSYGGETQYF. The DNA for the CDR3 is TGTGCCAGCAGTTACGGTGGAGAGACCCAGTACTTC.

This chain connects TRBV4-1 to TRBJ1-6, with 7 positions matching TRBD1. The ends lost 2 bases at V and 9 bases at J; junction bases unmatched: 10. The CDR3 has 16 residues. Germline-derived CDR1 and CDR2 are MGHRA and YSYEKL. The CDR3 reads CASSQISGTEGSPLHF. The CDR3 DNA is TGCGCCAGCAGCCAAATCTCCGGGACAGAGGGTTCACCCCTCCACTTT.

This chain links TRBV28 with TRBJ2-4; possibly TRBD1 or TRBD2 for D (5 bases each). Deletions cut 1 base from V and 6 bases from J, with 16 bases between. CDR1 is MDHEN, CDR2 SYDVKM, per germline. The CDR3 spans 16 residues. The chain's CDR3 is CASSLFKQGRANIQYF. DNA of the CDR3: TGTGCCAGCAGTTTATTTAAGCAGGGACGGGCAAACATTCAGTACTTC.

The chain is built from TRBV10-3 and TRBJ2-3; the D gene is possibly TRBD2 (6 bases). The germline V gene encodes CDR1 ENHRY and CDR2 SYGVKD. This CDR3 is built from 14 residues. V gave up 6 bases and J gave up 0 bases, with 10 bases separating them. The CDR3 nucleotides are TGTGCCATCAGGGACGGGACTAGCACAGATACGCAGTATTTT. As protein: CAIRDGTSTDTQYF.

The chain uses TRBV7-2 and TRBJ2-1; 9 nucleotides align to TRBD1. The CDR3 runs to 13 residues. Germline loops: CDR1 SGHTA, CDR2 FQGNSA. J was trimmed by 6 bases and V by 5 bases; bases with no gene match: 2. The CDR3 region has the DNA TGTGCCAGCAGCGAGGACAGGGGCAATGAGCAGTTCTTC. Protein: CASSEDRGNEQFF.

This clonotype was seen a few times. The rearrangement uses TRBV5-1 and TRBJ2-7; 7 nucleotides match TRBD1. The germline CDR1 and CDR2 sequences are SGHRS and YFSETQ. This CDR3 contains 13 residues. V gave up 4 bases and J gave up 5 bases; unmatched junction bases: 6. The DNA for the CDR3 is TGCGCCAGCAGCGTTACAGGGGCGGACGAGCAGTACTTC. Amino acids: CASSVTGADEQYF.

This chain connects TRBV5-1 to TRBJ2-7; 9 bases match TRBD1. Per the germline V gene, CDR1 is SGHRS and CDR2 is YFSETQ. The CDR3 is 14 amino acids. J lost 4 bases, V lost 1 base, and 3 bases had no gene match. This chain's CDR3 is CASSLSGQGYEQYF. CDR3 DNA sequence: TGCGCCAGCAGCTTGAGTGGACAGGGGTACGAGCAGTACTTC.

The CDR3 sequence is CASSPEPGEKLFF. The CDR3 coding sequence is TGTGCCAGCTCACCTGAACCGGGCGAAAAACTGTTTTTT. The V and J genes are TRBV18 and TRBJ1-4; D gene ambiguous. V lost 3 bases and J 8 bases, leaving 10 bases between the germline ends. The CDR3 contains 13 residues. Looked up from germline, CDR1 is KGHSH and CDR2 is LQKENI.

The rearrangement links TRBV20-1 to TRBJ2-3; 14 bases are a match to TRBD2. The V segment lost 3 bases and the J segment 0 bases; nucleotides outside the gene matches: 17. Germline CDR1 and CDR2: DFQATT and SNEGSKA (reference sequence). The CDR3 spans 21 residues. The CDR3 spells CSASGSFAGLAGALSTDTQYF. For the CDR3, the DNA is TGCAGTGCTAGTGGGTCGTTCGCGGGACTAGCGGGGGCCTTAAGCACAGATACGCAGTATTTT.

This chain connects TRBV29-1 to TRBJ2-5; perhaps TRBD2 as D (5 bases). Trimming shortened V by 4 bases and J by 0 bases, and 15 bases separated the two germline ends. This CDR3 has 15 residues. Germline CDR1 is SQVTM and CDR2 is ANQGSEA. The CDR3 loop reads CSVGAPLRDQETQYF. In DNA, the CDR3 is TGCAGCGTTGGGGCCCCGCTGCGGGACCAAGAGACCCAGTACTTC.

This clonotype was observed a few times. J is TRBJ1-5 and V is TRBV7-2; TRBD1 is a possible D gene (5 bases). Between the trimmed V and J ends, which lost 5 bases and 5 bases, there was a span of 28 bases. Germline CDR1 and CDR2: SGHTA and FQGNSA. The CDR3 totals 19 residues. CDR3: CASSKSGSGIGERDQPQHF. DNA of the CDR3: TGTGCCAGCAGCAAAAGTGGGTCAGGGATCGGTGAGAGGGATCAGCCCCAGCATTTT.

The chain combines TRBV19 with TRBJ2-2; D is possibly TRBD2 (5 bases). V lost 2 bases to trimming and J lost 6 bases, with 7 bases between them. Germline CDR1 and CDR2: LNHDA and SQIVND (reference sequence). The CDR3 runs 13 residues. The CDR3 DNA follows: TGTGCCAGTAGTATATCGCGGGCCGGGGAGCTGTTTTTT. It yields the protein CASSISRAGELFF.

There are a few counts of this clonotype. The chain combines TRBV27 with TRBJ2-7; D is uncertain. The CDR3 has 13 residues. The V end lost 5 bases, the J end lost 4 bases, and 12 bases lay between the germline ends. Germline V lookup: CDR1 MNHEY, CDR2 SMNVEV (reference sequence). The CDR3 DNA reads TGTGCCAGCAGTACCGCTCAGGCTTACGAGCAGTACTTC. Its translation is CASSTAQAYEQYF.

This clonotype was seen many times. V is TRBV4-3 and J is TRBJ2-5, with 8 positions matching TRBD2. The CDR3 has 15 residues. The junction had 7 bases not matched to a gene; V was cut back by 0 bases and J by 7 bases. Germline loops: CDR1 LGHNA, CDR2 YSLEER. DNA for the CDR3: TGCGCCAGCAGCCAAGAATTCGGGGGGGCGAGGACCCAGTACTTC. Translated, it gives CASSQEFGGARTQYF.

This chain uses TRBV27 with TRBJ2-7; 12 bases align to TRBD1. CDR1 is MNHEY and CDR2 is SMNVEV in the germline V gene (reference sequence). This CDR3 is 15 amino acids long. The V and J ends lost 7 bases and 6 bases, in that order; junction bases with no gene match: 10. This chain's CDR3 is CASTGAGTGGAEQYF. The CDR3 region has the DNA TGTGCCAGCACCGGAGCCGGGACAGGGGGCGCCGAGCAGTACTTC.

This clonotype was detected a few times. V gene TRBV25-1 combines with J gene TRBJ2-1, with D possibly TRBD2 on 5 matching bases. The CDR3 is made up of 15 amino acids. Germline loops: CDR1 MGHDK, CDR2 SYGVNS. V lost 1 base, J lost 4 bases, and 11 bases lay in between. The CDR3 here is CASSESRGIYNEQFF. The CDR3 DNA follows: TGTGCCAGCAGTGAATCAAGAGGGATATACAATGAGCAGTTCTTC.

The CDR3 is CASSYTRTGNTGELFF. Here the CDR3 DNA reads TGTGCCAGCAGTTATACTCGAACAGGGAACACCGGGGAGCTGTTTTTT. V gene TRBV11-2 combines with J gene TRBJ2-2; perhaps TRBD1 as D (5 bases). The CDR3 is made up of 16 amino acids. Germline V gives CDR1 SGHAT, CDR2 FQNNGV. Trimming took 6 bases from V and 1 from J, leaving 15 bases between them. The full variable domain, completed using reference TRBV11-2 and TRBJ2-2, is EAGVAQSPRYKIIEKRQSVAFWCNPISGHATLYWYQQILGQGPKLLIQFQNNGVVDDSQLPKDRFSAERLKGVDSTLKIQPAKLEDSAVYLCASSYTRTGNTGELFFGEGSRLTVL.